This section outlines one T cell receptor beta chain sequence together with its context. Its antigen is still unknown. A read error is possible here, since a much larger clone lies one base away. This CDR3 region has 11 residues. Looked up from germline, CDR1 is MDHEN and CDR2 is SYDVKM. RNA transcripts provided the source from which TCR beta CDR3 regions were amplified. HTBI primers were used for first-round RT-PCR of the TCR CDR3. A single record per CDR3 protein comes from TCRdb applying MiXCR to the multiplex PCR reads. The sample shows a few hundred thousand distinct CDR3 sequences, less than 15% of them seen only once. This sample is part of a study of T cells in Graves' hyperthyroidism and ophthalmopathy. Study-level points and caveats: Most clonotypes expanded in thyroid above 0.001 were likewise present in blood. A 13 V-J signature model discriminated ophthalmopathy versus stable hyperthyroidism.

Diagnoses rested on clinical symptoms, serum thyroxine and TRAb, thyroid ultrasound and orbital computed tomography. The genes are TRBV28 and TRBJ2-1; no reliable D call. The sequenced sample consisted of blood. The origin of this receptor is a woman aged 40 to 50 with Graves' hyperthyroidism that later progressed to Graves' ophthalmopathy. Written as DNA, the CDR3 is TGTGCCGGCAGTTGGGATAATGAGCAGTTCTTC. Amino acids: CAGSWDNEQFF.